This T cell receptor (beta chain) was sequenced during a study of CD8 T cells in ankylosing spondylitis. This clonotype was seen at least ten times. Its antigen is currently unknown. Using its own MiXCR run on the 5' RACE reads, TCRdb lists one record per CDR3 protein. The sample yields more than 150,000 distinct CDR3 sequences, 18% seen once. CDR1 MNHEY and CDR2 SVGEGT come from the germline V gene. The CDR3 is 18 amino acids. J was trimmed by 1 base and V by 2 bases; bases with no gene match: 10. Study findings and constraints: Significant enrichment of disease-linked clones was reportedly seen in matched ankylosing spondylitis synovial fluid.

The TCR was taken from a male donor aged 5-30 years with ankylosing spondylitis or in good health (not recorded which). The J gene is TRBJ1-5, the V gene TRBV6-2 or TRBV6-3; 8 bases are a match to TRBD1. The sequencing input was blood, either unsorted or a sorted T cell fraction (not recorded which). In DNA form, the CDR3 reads TGTGCCAGCAGTTACCCACCCAGGACAGGGACGAGCAATCAGCCCCAGCATTTT. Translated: CASSYPPRTGTSNQPQHF.